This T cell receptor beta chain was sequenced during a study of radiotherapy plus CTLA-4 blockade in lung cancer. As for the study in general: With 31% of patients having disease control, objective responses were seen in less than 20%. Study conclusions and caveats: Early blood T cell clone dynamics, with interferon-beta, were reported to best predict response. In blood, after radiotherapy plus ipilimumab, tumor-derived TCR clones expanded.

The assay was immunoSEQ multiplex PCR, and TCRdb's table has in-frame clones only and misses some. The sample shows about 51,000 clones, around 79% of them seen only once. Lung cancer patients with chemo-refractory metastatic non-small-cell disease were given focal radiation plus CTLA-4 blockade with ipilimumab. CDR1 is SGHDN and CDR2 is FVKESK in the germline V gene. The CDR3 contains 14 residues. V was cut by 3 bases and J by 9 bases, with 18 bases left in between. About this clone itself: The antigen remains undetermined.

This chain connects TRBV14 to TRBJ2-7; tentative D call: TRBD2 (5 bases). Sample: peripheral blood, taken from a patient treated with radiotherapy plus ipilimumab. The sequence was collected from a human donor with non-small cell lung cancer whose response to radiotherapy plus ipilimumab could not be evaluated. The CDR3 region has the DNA TGTGCCAGCAGCCAGGGGATTGTAGCGCCCCGGCAGTACTTC. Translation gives CASSQGIVAPRQYF.